The 32 T cell receptor beta chains given below trace back to one sample, sequenced in a study of molecular identifiers for immune sequencing clone quantification. TCRdb processed the PCR reads anew with MiXCR; each CDR3 protein has one entry. The data show about 640,000 distinct CDR3 sequences, approximately 20% seen once. Source material: naive CD8+ T cells from blood, with Jurkat cell RNA spiked in. The subset: FACS-sorted CD8+CD4-CCR7+CD45RA+ naive T cells. The receptors come from a human donor in good health. Some libraries in this study had Jurkat cell RNA spiked in.

This clonotype was seen at least ten times. This sequence joins TRBV20-1 and TRBJ2-7; the D is unclear. Germline V gives CDR1 DFQATT, CDR2 SNEGSKA (reference sequence). Trimming left V 2 bases short and J 4 bases short, with 12 bases between. The CDR3 covers 13 residues. CDR3 bases: TGCAGTGCTAGAACACGGTGGGATTACGAGCAGTACTTC. Amino acids: CSARTRWDYEQYF.

As regards this clonotype: A much larger clonotype is one base distant, so this may be a read error. V is TRBV20-1 and J is TRBJ2-3; TRBD2 matches at 9 bases. The CDR3 covers 18 residues. The J segment lost 0 bases and the V segment lost 3 bases, leaving 13 bases of the junction unmatched. Germline CDR1 reads DFQATT; CDR2 reads SNEGSKA (reference sequence). The CDR3 nucleotides read TGCAGTGCTAGGAGGGGTAGCGGGAGTGTAGATAGCACAGATACGCAGTATTTT. The encoded protein is CSARRGSGSVDSTDTQYF.

The J gene is TRBJ1-4, the V gene TRBV19, with 11 bases lining up with TRBD1. The CDR3 contains 15 residues. Germline V gene lookup returns CDR1 LNHDA and CDR2 SQIVND (reference sequence). Trimming took 5 bases from V and 8 from J; bases not matched to a gene: 7. The DNA of the CDR3 is TGTGCCAGTAGTTTTTGGGACAGGGGGAGAGAAAAACTGTTTTTT. Translation: CASSFWDRGREKLFF.

The chain has TRBV6-5 and TRBJ2-5; TRBD2 matches 8 bases. CDR1 is MNHEY and CDR2 is SVGAGI in the germline V gene. This CDR3 comprises 17 residues. The V segment lost 0 bases and the J segment 2 bases; nucleotides outside the gene matches: 8. The CDR3 region has the DNA TGTGCCAGCAGTTACTCTCTTGCCGGGGGGGGGCAAGAGACCCAGTACTTC. This sequence encodes CASSYSLAGGGQETQYF.

Remarks on this clonotype: A single base separates this from a much larger clone, so it may be a read error. This sequence joins TRBV19 and TRBJ1-3; D ambiguous. The germline gives CDR1 LNHDA, CDR2 SQIVND (reference sequence). This CDR3 has 16 amino acids. The CDR3 is CASGILLVDSGNTIYF. DNA for the CDR3: TGTGCCAGTGGTATATTGCTGGTGGACTCTGGAAACACCATATATTTT. Filled out from reference TRBV19 and TRBJ1-3, the complete variable domain reads DGGITQSPKYLFRKEGQNVTLSCEQNLNHDAMYWYRQDPGQGLRLIYYSQIVNDFQKGDIAEGYSVSREKKESFPLTVTSAQKNPTAFYLCASGILLVDSGNTIYFGEGSWLTVV.

The V and J genes are TRBV5-3 and TRBJ2-7; the D is unclear. TRBV5-3 has ORF status, its function being uncertain. V was pared by 8 bases and J by 3 bases, with 15 bases between. The CDR3 length is 13 residues. The CDR3 DNA is TGTGCCAGCGGCTTCGCGGACGTCTACGAGCAGTACTTC. Amino acids: CASGFADVYEQYF.

This clonotype was counted only a few times. A much larger clone is a single base away; this may be a read error. The chain links TRBV20-1 to TRBJ2-7; the match to TRBD2 covers 9 bases. The CDR3 has 13 amino acids. Germline loops: CDR1 DFQATT, CDR2 SNEGSKA (reference sequence). V gave up 6 bases and J gave up 6 bases; unmatched junction bases: 9. CDR3 coding DNA: TGCAGTGCAACGAGACTAGCGGACGGCGAGCAGTACTTC. It translates to CSATRLADGEQYF.

This clonotype has just one count. Sequence at one end of the junction differs from germline and may be a read error. The V and J genes are TRBV19 and TRBJ1-5, with 7 bases aligning to TRBD1. The length of the CDR3 is 15 residues. Germline V lookup: CDR1 LNHDA, CDR2 SQIVND (reference sequence). As DNA, the CDR3 is TGTGCCAGTAATATAGGGGGACAGAACAATCAGCCCCAGCATTTT. Residues: CASNIGGQNNQPQHF.

This clonotype was seen repeatedly, ten times or more. The chain employs TRBV9 and TRBJ2-3; TRBD1 is a possible D gene (6 bases). V lost 3 bases, J lost 4 bases, and 12 bases lay in between. The germline gives CDR1 SGDLS, CDR2 YYNGEE. The CDR3 extends over 14 amino acids. DNA of the CDR3: TGTGCCAGCAGCGAGGGCAGGGGAGCAGATACGCAGTATTTT. The encoded protein is CASSEGRGADTQYF.

This clonotype was observed at least ten times. CDR3 residues: CASSKGEIQGRGSMLSNQPQHF. The CDR3 DNA sequence: TGTGCCAGCAGCAAAGGAGAAATACAGGGAAGGGGGAGTATGTTAAGCAATCAGCCCCAGCATTTT. The rearrangement uses TRBV21-1 and TRBJ1-5; the tabulated D call, TRBD1, remains unverified against the DNA. TRBV21-1 is a recognized pseudogene. The CDR3 extends over 22 amino acids.

A note on this clonotype: One end of the junction fails to match germline, which may point to a read error. This chain uses TRBV3-1 with TRBJ2-6; D is possibly TRBD1 (5 bases). From germline, CDR1 is LGHDT and CDR2 YNNKEL (reference sequence). The CDR3 length is 16 residues. In DNA form, the CDR3 reads TGTGCCAGCAGCCGAGATTGGGGCTCTGGGGCCAGCGTCCTGACTTTC. Its protein product is CASSRDWGSGASVLTF.

This clonotype has ten or more counts. The chain has TRBV30 and TRBJ2-3; 7 bases agree with TRBD1. With V trimmed by 4 bases and J by 1 base, 17 bases remained unmatched. The CDR3 has 18 amino acids. Germline values: CDR1 GTSNPN, CDR2 SVGIG (reference sequence). The CDR3 region is CAWTKILQGPRGTDTQYF. For the CDR3, the DNA is TGTGCCTGGACCAAAATCCTACAGGGGCCAAGGGGCACAGATACGCAGTATTTT.

This clonotype showed up many times. V and J are TRBV7-6 and TRBJ2-3; D not resolved. Germline V gene sequence: CDR1 SGHVS, CDR2 FNYEAQ. Between the trimmed V and J ends, which lost 4 bases and 4 bases, there was a span of 12 bases. The CDR3 covers 14 residues. In DNA form, the CDR3 reads TGTGCCAGCAGCTCCTCGTGGGGTCCAGATACGCAGTATTTT. Its translation is CASSSSWGPDTQYF.

The V gene is TRBV10-3, the J gene TRBJ2-2; TRBD2 aligns across 11 bases. The germline V gene has CDR1 ENHRY and CDR2 SYGVKD. CDR3 size: 16 residues. V was pared by 0 bases and J by 7 bases, with 4 bases of the junction left unmatched. The CDR3 protein is CAISESWTSGLGELFF. In DNA, the CDR3 is TGTGCCATCAGTGAGTCCTGGACTAGCGGGCTCGGGGAGCTGTTTTTT.

The chain uses TRBV19 and TRBJ1-5; the match to TRBD1 covers 9 bases. CDR3 length equals 15 residues. After removal of 3 bases from V and 3 bases from J, the junction contained 3 bases not matched to a gene. Germline CDR1 is LNHDA and CDR2 is SQIVND (reference sequence). As DNA, the CDR3 is TGTGCCAGTAGTATTCGGGACAGGGACAATCAGCCCCAGCATTTT. Residues: CASSIRDRDNQPQHF.

The sample holds many counts of this clonotype. This chain connects TRBV28 to TRBJ2-3; no definite D call. The germline gives CDR1 MDHEN, CDR2 SYDVKM. The CDR3 totals 11 residues. Trimming removed 3 bases from V and 4 bases from J, with 2 bases in between. DNA for the CDR3: TGTGCCAGCAGTTTTGCAGATACGCAGTATTTT. Translated: CASSFADTQYF. Full variable domain (outside the CDR3, taken from reference TRBV28 and TRBJ2-3): DVKVTQSSRYLVKRTGEKVFLECVQDMDHENMFWYRQDPGLGLRLIYFSYDVKMKEKGDIPEGYSVSREKKERFSLILESASTNQTSMYLCASSFADTQYFGPGTRLTVL.

The sample holds many counts of this clonotype. The V call is TRBV4-1, the J call TRBJ2-5; D not resolved. Germline assignment: CDR1 MGHRA and CDR2 YSYEKL. Trimming took 4 bases from V and 4 from J, leaving 13 bases between them. This CDR3 is 14 amino acids long. CDR3 sequence: CASSPHPYVETQYF. The CDR3 bases are TGCGCCAGCAGCCCCCATCCGTATGTAGAGACCCAGTACTTC.

The rearrangement joins TRBV30 to TRBJ2-2; D call uncertain. CDR1 is GTSNPN, CDR2 SVGIG, per germline (reference sequence). V was trimmed by 3 bases and J by 6 bases, leaving 11 bases between them. The CDR3 extends over 13 amino acids. CDR3 in amino acids: CAWSLTWPGELFF. The CDR3 DNA reads TGTGCCTGGAGCCTCACGTGGCCCGGGGAGCTGTTTTTT.

In its sample, this clonotype was seen many times. This chain links TRBV4-2 with TRBJ1-1; no firm D call. V shed 1 base and J shed 2 bases, with 11 bases lying between them. Germline CDR1 and CDR2: LGHNA and YNFKEQ. The CDR3 totals 15 residues. CDR3 in amino acids: CASSQVVSANTEAFF. The CDR3, as DNA: TGTGCCAGCAGCCAAGTGGTGAGCGCCAACACTGAAGCTTTCTTT.

On this clonotype itself: Just one base apart from a much larger clone, this may be a read error. This chain links TRBV7-9 with TRBJ2-1; D possibly corresponds to TRBD2 (6 bases). CDR3 length: 15 amino acids. The germline V gene encodes CDR1 SEHNR and CDR2 FQNEAQ (reference sequence). V shed 4 bases and J shed 12 bases, with 22 bases lying between them. This chain's CDR3 is CASSSKTGATPLQFF. CDR3 nucleotides: TGTGCCAGCAGCTCTAAAACGGGAGCGACGCCTCTGCAGTTCTTC.

Concerning this clonotype itself: It may be a read error: a sequence one base away is much more abundant. The rearrangement uses TRBV6-5 and TRBJ2-7, with TRBD1 identical over 10 bases. CDR1 is MNHEY, CDR2 SVGAGI, per germline. The CDR3 spans 15 residues. CDR3 protein: CACSFFGTGAYEQYF. As DNA, the CDR3 is TGTGCCTGCAGTTTCTTCGGGACAGGGGCCTACGAGCAGTACTTC.

This clonotype was counted between two and nine times. This may be a read error, as it is one base from a much larger clone. The CDR3 is CASSDWRGQETQYF. CDR3 nucleotide sequence: TGCGCCAGCAGCGACTGGCGGGGACAAGAGACCCAGTACTTC. The chain recombines TRBV5-1 with TRBJ2-5; D is perhaps TRBD2 (6 bases). Germline V lookup: CDR1 SGHRS, CDR2 YFSETQ. The CDR3 contains 14 residues. V gave up 4 bases and J gave up 2 bases, with 12 bases separating them.

As to this clonotype: One base away lies a much larger clone, so this may be a sequencing read error. V gene TRBV5-6 combines with J gene TRBJ2-7; 14 nucleotides agree with TRBD2. The germline CDR1 and CDR2 sequences are SGHDT and YYEEEE. The ends lost 4 bases at V and 9 bases at J; junction bases unmatched: 9. The CDR3 totals 15 residues. As DNA, the CDR3 is TGTGCCAGCAGCCCAGGGACTAGCGGGGGCCACGGGCAGTACTTC. Translating gives CASSPGTSGGHGQYF.

About this clonotype itself: The junction does not match germline at one end; this may be a read error. The chain couples TRBV7-2 to TRBJ1-6; D is unresolved. This CDR3 is built from 12 residues. Germline CDR1 and CDR2: SGHTA and FQGNSA. The CDR3 here is CASSFGNSPPHF. The CDR3 nucleotides read TGTGCCAGCAGCTTCGGAAATTCACCCCCCCACTTT. Full variable domain (missing parts from reference TRBV7-2 and TRBJ1-6): GAGVSQSPSNKVTEKGKDVELRCDPISGHTALYWYRQSLGQGLEFLIYFQGNSAPDKSGLPSDRFSAERTGGSVSTLTIQRTQQEDSAVYLCASSFGNSPPHFGNGTRLTVT.

The DNA of the CDR3 is TGTGCCAGTAGCTGGGGAGGGGGTTTTGATGAGACCCAGTACTTC. Translation gives CASSWGGGFDETQYF. The V call is TRBV19, the J call TRBJ2-5; possibly TRBD2 for D (7 bases). The germline gives CDR1 LNHDA, CDR2 SQIVND (reference sequence). This CDR3 comprises 15 residues. V was trimmed by 6 bases and J by 5 bases, leaving 19 bases between them.

This clonotype was counted many times. Written as DNA, the CDR3 is TGTGCCAGCAGCTTAGAGTCATTCTCCTACGAGCAGTACTTC. Translation gives CASSLESFSYEQYF. The rearrangement links TRBV7-9 to TRBJ2-7; D is undetermined. V lost 1 base and J 0 bases, leaving 7 bases between the germline ends. Germline loops: CDR1 SEHNR, CDR2 FQNEAQ (reference sequence). CDR3 length equals 14 residues.

This clonotype has just a few counts. The chain has TRBV3-1 and TRBJ2-7; D tentatively reads TRBD1 or TRBD2 (5 bases each). V was clipped by 1 base and J by 6 bases, with 10 bases between them. The CDR3 has 13 amino acids. CDR1 is LGHDT and CDR2 is YNNKEL in the germline V gene (reference sequence). In DNA form, the CDR3 reads TGTGCCAGCAGCCAAGTCGGGACCGGCGAGCAGTACTTC. Encoded protein: CASSQVGTGEQYF.

The chain employs TRBV18 and TRBJ2-1; TRBD2 agrees at 13 bases. With V trimmed by 1 base and J by 7 bases, 4 bases remained unmatched. The CDR3 loop spans 16 amino acids. In germline, CDR1 is KGHSH, CDR2 LQKENI. CDR3 region: CASSPLGTSGVNEQFF. The CDR3 nucleotides are TGTGCCAGCTCACCACTAGGGACTAGCGGGGTGAATGAGCAGTTCTTC.

This clonotype was detected only a few times. V usage is TRBV24-1 and J usage is TRBJ2-3; the match to TRBD2 covers 8 bases. CDR3 length: 17 amino acids. CDR1 and CDR2 from the germline V gene are KGHDR and SFDVKD. The J segment lost 2 bases and the V segment lost 4 bases, leaving 10 bases of the junction unmatched. Here the CDR3 DNA reads TGTGCCACCAGTGACCACATAGCGGGATACGACACAGATACGCAGTATTTT. This translates into CATSDHIAGYDTDTQYF.

This rearrangement joins TRBV4-1 to TRBJ2-7, with a weak D call TRBD1 (8 bases). The CDR3 length is 15 residues. The V end lost 3 bases, the J end lost 2 bases, and 14 bases lay between the germline ends. Germline lookup yields CDR1 MGHRA and CDR2 YSYEKL. CDR3 protein: CASSHRTGTTYEQYF. The CDR3, as DNA: TGCGCCAGCAGCCACCGGACAGGGACTACCTACGAGCAGTACTTC.

Comment on this clonotype: This sequence may be a read error, since a much larger clone differs from it by one base. The rearrangement links TRBV20-1 to TRBJ2-2; 10 nucleotides line up with TRBD2. The germline V gene encodes CDR1 DFQATT and CDR2 SNEGSKA (reference sequence). CDR3 length: 16 amino acids. Here the CDR3 reads CGARELAGGLTGELFF. For the CDR3, the DNA is TGCGGTGCTAGAGAGTTAGCGGGGGGACTCACCGGGGAGCTGTTTTTT.

Concerning this clonotype itself: With a much larger clone just one base away, this may be a read error. The V gene is TRBV18, the J gene TRBJ2-5; TRBD1 matches 7 bases. Trimming cost V 4 bases and J 4 bases; bases outside gene matches: 6. This CDR3 is built from 14 residues. The germline V gene has CDR1 KGHSH and CDR2 LQKENI. The CDR3 coding sequence is TGTGCCAGCTCACTACGGGACAGACGAGAGACCCAGTACTTC. Protein: CASSLRDRRETQYF.